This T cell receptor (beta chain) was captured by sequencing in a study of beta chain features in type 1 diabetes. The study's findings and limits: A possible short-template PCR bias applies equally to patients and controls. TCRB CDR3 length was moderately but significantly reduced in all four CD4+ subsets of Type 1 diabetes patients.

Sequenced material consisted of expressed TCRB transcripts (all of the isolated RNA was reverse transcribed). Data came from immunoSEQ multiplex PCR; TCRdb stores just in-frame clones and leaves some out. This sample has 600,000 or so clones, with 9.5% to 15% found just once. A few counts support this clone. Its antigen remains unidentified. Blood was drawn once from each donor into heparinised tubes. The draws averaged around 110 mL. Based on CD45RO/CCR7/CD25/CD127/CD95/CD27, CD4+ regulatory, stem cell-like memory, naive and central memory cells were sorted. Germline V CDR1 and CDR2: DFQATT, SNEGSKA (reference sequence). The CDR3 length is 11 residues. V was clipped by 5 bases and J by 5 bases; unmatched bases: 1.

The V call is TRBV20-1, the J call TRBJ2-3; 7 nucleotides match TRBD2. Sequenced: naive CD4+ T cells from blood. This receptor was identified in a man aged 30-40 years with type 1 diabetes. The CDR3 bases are TGCAGTGCTGGGGGGGGAGATACGCAGTATTTT. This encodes CSAGGGDTQYF.